The entry below gives a single TCR beta chain sequence along with its context. The J segment lost 7 bases and the V segment lost 2 bases, leaving 7 bases of the junction unmatched. Germline V gene lookup returns CDR1 MNHEY and CDR2 SVGAGI. The CDR3 covers 15 residues. These data originate in a study of cytomegalovirus exposure and HLA in healthy donors. Primers for the PCR totalled 60 Vbeta and 13 Jbeta. Some clones are missing from TCRdb's copy, which holds only in-frame ones; the method was immunoSEQ multiplex PCR. The table has 150,000 or so clones, 75% to 80% seen once. The sample taken for sequencing was PBMCs. This receptor was identified in a man aged 45-65 years in good health and CMV-seropositive. The chain links TRBV6-5 to TRBJ1-4, with 7 bases that match TRBD1. The CDR3 DNA follows: TGTGCCAGCAGTTACCAAAAAGGGGGCTCTGAAAAACTGTTTTTT. It translates to CASSYQKGGSEKLFF.